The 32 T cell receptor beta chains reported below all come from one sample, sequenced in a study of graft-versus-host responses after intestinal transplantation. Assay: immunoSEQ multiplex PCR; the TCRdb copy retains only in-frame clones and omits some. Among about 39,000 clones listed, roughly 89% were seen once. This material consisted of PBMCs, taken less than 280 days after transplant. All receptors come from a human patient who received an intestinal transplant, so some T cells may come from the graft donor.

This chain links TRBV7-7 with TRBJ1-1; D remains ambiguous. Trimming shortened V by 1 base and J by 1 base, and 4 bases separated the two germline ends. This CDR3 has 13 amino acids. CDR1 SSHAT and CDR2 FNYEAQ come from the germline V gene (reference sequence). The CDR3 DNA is TGTGCCAGCAGCTTAGGTGAGAACACTGAAGCTTTCTTT. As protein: CASSLGENTEAFF.

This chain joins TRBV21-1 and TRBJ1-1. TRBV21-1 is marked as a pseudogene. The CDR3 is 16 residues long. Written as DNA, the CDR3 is TGTGCCAGCAGCAAAGGTCAATTCCGGGCGCGGGCAGAGGCTTTCTTT. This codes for CASSKGQFRARAEAFF.

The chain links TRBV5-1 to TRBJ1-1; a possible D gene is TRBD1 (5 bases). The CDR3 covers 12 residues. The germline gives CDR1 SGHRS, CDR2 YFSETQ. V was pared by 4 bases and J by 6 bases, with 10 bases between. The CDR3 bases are TGCGCCAGCAGCCCCGAGGGACCTGAAGCTTTCTTT. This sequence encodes CASSPEGPEAFF.

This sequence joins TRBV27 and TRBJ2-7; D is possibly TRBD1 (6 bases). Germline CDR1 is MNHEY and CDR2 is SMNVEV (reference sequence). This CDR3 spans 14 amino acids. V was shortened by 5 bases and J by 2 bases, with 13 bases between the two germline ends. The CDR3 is CASSPRQVTYEQYF. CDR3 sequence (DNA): TGTGCCAGCAGTCCTAGACAGGTTACCTACGAGCAGTACTTC.

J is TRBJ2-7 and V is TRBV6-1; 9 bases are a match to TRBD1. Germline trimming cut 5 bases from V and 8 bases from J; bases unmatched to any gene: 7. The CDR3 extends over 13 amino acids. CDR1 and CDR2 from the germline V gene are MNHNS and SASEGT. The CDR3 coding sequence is TGTGCCAGCAGTCCGATGGGACAGGGTAAGCAGTACTTC. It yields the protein CASSPMGQGKQYF.

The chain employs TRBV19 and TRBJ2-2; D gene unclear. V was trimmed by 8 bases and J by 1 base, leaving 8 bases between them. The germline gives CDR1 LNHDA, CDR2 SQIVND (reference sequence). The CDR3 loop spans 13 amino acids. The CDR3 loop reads CASGWWNTGELFF. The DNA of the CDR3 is TGTGCCAGTGGGTGGTGGAACACCGGGGAGCTGTTTTTT.

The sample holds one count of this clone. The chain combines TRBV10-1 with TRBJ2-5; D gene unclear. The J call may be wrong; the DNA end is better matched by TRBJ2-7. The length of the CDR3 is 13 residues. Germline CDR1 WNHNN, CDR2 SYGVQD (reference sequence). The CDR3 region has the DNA TGCGCCAGCAGTGAGGCTCCCACCTACGAGCAGTACTTC. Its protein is CASSEAPTYEQYF.

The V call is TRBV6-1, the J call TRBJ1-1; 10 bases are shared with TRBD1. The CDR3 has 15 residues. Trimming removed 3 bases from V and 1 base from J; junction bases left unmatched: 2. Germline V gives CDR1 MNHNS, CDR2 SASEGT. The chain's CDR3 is CASSEGQGTNTEAFF. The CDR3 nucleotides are TGTGCCAGCAGTGAGGGACAGGGGACGAACACTGAAGCTTTCTTT.

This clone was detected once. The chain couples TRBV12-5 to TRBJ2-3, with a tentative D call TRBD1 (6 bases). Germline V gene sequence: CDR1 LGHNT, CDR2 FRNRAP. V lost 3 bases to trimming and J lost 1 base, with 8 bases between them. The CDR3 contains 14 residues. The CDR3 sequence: CASGLEGGTDTQYF. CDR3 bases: TGTGCTAGTGGTTTAGAGGGGGGCACAGATACGCAGTATTTT.

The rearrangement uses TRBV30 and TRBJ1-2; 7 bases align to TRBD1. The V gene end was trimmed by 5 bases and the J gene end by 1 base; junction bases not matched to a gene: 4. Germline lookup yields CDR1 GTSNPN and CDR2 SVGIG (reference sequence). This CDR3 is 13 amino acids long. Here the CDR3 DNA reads TGTGCCTGGGCGACAGGGAGTAACTATGGCTACACCTTC. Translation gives CAWATGSNYGYTF.

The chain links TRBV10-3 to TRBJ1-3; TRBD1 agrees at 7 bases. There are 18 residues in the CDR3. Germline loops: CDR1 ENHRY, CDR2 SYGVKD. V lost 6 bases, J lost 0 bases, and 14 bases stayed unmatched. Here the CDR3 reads CAIRTGTDHHFSGNTIYF. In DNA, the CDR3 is TGTGCCATCAGAACCGGGACAGACCATCACTTCTCTGGAAACACCATATATTTT.

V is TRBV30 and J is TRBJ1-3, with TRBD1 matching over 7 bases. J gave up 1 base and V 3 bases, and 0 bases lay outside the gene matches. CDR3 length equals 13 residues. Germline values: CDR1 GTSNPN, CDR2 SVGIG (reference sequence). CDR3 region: CAWRTGSGNTIYF. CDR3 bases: TGTGCCTGGAGGACAGGGTCTGGAAACACCATATATTTT.

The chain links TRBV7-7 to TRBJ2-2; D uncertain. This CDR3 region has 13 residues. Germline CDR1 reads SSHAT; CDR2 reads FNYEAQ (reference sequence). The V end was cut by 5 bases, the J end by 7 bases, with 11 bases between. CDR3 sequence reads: CASSPTGNGELFF. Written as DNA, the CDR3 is TGTGCCAGCAGCCCAACTGGTAACGGGGAGCTGTTTTTT.

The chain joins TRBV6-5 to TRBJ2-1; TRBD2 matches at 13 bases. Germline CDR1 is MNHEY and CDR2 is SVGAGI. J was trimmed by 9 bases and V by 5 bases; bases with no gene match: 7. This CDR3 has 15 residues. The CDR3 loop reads CASSATSGGAREQFF. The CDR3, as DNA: TGTGCCAGCAGTGCAACTAGCGGGGGGGCTCGTGAGCAGTTCTTC.

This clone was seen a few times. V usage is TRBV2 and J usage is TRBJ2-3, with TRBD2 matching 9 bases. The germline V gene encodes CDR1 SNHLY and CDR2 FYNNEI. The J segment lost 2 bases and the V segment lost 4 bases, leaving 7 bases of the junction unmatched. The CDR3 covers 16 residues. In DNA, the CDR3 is TGTGCCAGCAGTGTATGGCGGGGGGGTGACACAGATACGCAGTATTTT. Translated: CASSVWRGGDTDTQYF. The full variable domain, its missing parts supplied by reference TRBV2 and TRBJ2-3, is EPEVTQTPSHQVTQMGQEVILRCVPISNHLYFYWYRQILGQKVEFLVSFYNNEISEKSEIFDDQFSVERPDGSNFTLKIRSTKLEDSAMYFCASSVWRGGDTDTQYFGPGTRLTVL.

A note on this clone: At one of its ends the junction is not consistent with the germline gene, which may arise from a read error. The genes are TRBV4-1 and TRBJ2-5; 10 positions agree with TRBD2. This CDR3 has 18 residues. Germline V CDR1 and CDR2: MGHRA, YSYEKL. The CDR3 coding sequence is TGCGCCACCAGCCAAGATTCGACGAGCGGGGGGGGTGGAGAGACCCAGTACTTC. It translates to CATSQDSTSGGGGETQYF.

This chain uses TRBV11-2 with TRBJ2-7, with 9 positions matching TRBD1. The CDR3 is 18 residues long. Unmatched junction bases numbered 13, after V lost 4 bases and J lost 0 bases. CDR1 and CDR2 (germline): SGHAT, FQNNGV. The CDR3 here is CASSSRTGTGLSSYEQYF. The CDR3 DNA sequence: TGTGCCAGCAGCTCCCGGACTGGGACAGGGCTGAGCTCCTACGAGCAGTACTTC.

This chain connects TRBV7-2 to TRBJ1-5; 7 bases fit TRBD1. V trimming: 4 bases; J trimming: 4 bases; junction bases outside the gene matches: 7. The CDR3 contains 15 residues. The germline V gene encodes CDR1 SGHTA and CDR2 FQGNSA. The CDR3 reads CASSSPTGLNQPQHF. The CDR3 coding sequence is TGTGCCAGCAGCTCACCGACAGGGTTAAATCAGCCCCAGCATTTT.

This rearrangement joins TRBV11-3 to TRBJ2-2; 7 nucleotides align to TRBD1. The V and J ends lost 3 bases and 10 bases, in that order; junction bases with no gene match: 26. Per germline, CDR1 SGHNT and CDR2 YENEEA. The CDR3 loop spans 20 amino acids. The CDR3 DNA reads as TGTGCCAGCAGCTTCTCGGGTTGGGGCGACAGGGTCGGTAGGTCGGTGGAGCTGTTTTTT. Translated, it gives CASSFSGWGDRVGRSVELFF. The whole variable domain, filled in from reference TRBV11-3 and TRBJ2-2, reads EAGVVQSPRYKIIEKKQPVAFWCNPISGHNTLYWYLQNLGQGPELLIRYENEEAVDDSQLPKDRFSAERLKGVDSTLKIQPAELGDSAVYLCASSFSGWGDRVGRSVELFFGEGSRLTVL.

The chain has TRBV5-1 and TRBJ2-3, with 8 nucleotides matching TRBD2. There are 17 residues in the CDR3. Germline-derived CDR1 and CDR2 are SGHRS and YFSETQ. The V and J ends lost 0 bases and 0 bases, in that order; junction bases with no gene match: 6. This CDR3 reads CASSLAGSGVSTDTQYF. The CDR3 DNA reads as TGCGCCAGCAGCTTGGCTGGTAGCGGGGTGAGCACAGATACGCAGTATTTT.

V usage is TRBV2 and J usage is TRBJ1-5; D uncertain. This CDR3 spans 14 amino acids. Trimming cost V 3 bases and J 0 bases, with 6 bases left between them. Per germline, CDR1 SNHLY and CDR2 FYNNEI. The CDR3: CASSDRFSNQPQHF. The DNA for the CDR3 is TGTGCCAGCAGTGACAGGTTTAGCAATCAGCCCCAGCATTTT.

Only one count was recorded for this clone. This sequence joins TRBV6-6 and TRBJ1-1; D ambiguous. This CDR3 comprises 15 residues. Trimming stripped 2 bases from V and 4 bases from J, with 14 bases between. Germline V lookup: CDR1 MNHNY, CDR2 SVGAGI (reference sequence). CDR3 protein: CASSYGVNGPTEAFF. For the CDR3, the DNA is TGTGCCAGCAGTTACGGGGTTAATGGGCCCACTGAAGCTTTCTTT.

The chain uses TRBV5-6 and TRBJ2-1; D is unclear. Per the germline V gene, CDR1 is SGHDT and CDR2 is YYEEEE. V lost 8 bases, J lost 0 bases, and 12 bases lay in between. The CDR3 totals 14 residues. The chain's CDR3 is CASSVSYSYNEQFF. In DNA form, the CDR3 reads TGTGCCAGTTCCGTTTCGTACTCCTACAATGAGCAGTTCTTC.

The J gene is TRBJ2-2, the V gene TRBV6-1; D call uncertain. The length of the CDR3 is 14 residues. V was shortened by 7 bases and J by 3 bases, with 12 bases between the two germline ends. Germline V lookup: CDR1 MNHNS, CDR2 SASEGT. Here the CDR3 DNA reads TGTGCCAGCAAAGGCGCGGAGTACACCGGGGAGCTGTTTTTT. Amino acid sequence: CASKGAEYTGELFF.

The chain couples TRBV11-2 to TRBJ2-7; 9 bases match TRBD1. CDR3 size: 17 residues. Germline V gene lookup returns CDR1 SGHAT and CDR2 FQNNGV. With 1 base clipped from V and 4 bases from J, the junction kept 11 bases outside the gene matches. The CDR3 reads CASSLGYRDREYYEQYF. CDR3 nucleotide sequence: TGTGCCAGCAGCTTAGGGTACCGGGACAGGGAATATTACGAGCAGTACTTC.

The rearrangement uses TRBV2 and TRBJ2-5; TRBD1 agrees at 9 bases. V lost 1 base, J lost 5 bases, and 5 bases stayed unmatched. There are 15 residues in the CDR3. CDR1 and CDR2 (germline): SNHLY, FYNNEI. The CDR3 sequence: CASSEVTGGSETQYF. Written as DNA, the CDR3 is TGTGCCAGCAGTGAAGTAACAGGGGGCTCGGAGACCCAGTACTTC.

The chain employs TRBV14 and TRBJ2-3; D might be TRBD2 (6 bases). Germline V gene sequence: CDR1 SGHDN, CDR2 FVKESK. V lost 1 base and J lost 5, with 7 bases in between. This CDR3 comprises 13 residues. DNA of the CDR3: TGTGCCAGCAGCCAAGGGGGGGAAGATACGCAGTATTTT. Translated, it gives CASSQGGEDTQYF.

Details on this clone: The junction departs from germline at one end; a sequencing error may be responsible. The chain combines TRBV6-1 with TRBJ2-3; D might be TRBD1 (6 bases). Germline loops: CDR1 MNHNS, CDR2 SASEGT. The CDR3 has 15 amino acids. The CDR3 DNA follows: TGTGCCAGCAGCGAAGGACAGATCCTCACAGATACGCAGTATTTT. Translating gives CASSEGQILTDTQYF.

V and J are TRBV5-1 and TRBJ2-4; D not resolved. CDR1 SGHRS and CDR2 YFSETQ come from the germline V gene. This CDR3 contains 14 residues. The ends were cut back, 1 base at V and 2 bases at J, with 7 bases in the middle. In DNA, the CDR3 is TGCGCCAGCAGCTTGATTGGGTCCAAAAACATTCAGTACTTC. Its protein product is CASSLIGSKNIQYF.

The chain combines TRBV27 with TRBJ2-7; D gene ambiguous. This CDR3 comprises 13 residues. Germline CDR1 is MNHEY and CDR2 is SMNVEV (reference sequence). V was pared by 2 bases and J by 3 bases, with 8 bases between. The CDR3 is CASSLGVGYEQYF. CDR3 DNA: TGTGCCAGCAGTTTAGGGGTGGGCTACGAGCAGTACTTC.

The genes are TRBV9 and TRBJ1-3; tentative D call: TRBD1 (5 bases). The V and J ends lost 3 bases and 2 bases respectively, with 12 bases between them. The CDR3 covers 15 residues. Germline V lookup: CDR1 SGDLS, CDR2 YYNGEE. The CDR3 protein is CASSGEGVTGNTIYF. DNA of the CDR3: TGTGCCAGCAGCGGGGAAGGGGTTACTGGAAACACCATATATTTT. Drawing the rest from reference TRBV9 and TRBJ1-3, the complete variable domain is DSGVTQTPKHLITATGQRVTLRCSPRSGDLSVYWYQQSLDQGLQFLIQYYNGEERAKGNILERFSAQQFPDLHSELNLSSLELGDSALYFCASSGEGVTGNTIYFGEGSWLTVV.

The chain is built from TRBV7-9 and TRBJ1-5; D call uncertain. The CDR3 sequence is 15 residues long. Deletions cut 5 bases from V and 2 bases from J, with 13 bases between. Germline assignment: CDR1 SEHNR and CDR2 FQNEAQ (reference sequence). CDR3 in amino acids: CASSPSSGGNQPQHF. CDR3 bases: TGTGCCAGCAGCCCCTCTTCCGGGGGCAATCAGCCCCAGCATTTT.